The present TCR beta chain was sequenced within a study of T cells in Graves' hyperthyroidism and ophthalmopathy. Together with thyroid ultrasound, orbital computed tomography, serum thyroxine and TRAb, clinical symptoms were used for diagnoses. Between the trimmed V and J ends, which lost 8 bases and 3 bases, there was a span of 7 bases. The CDR3 runs to 12 residues. Germline V CDR1 and CDR2: LNHNV, YYDKDF (reference sequence). From RNA transcripts, TCR beta CDR3 regions were amplified. HTBI primers drove first-round RT-PCR of the TCR CDR3. TCRdb passed the multiplex PCR reads through MiXCR, listing each CDR3 protein once. The sample lists roughly 530,000 distinct CDR3 sequences, over 15% seen once, with about 16% in the top ten. Study-wide findings and caveats: Through a model of 13 V-J features, ophthalmopathy was separated from stable hyperthyroidism. Most thyroid clonotypes with frequency above 0.001 were detected in blood.

This clonotype was observed a handful of times. As yet, its antigen is unknown. Sequenced input: blood. The J gene is TRBJ2-2, the V gene TRBV15; D gene unclear. This receptor was taken from a woman aged 18 to 35 with Graves' ophthalmopathy. The chain's CDR3 is CATLTDTGELFF. As DNA, the CDR3 is TGTGCCACCCTGACGGACACCGGGGAGCTGTTTTTT.